Included here is one T cell receptor (beta chain) sequence, with context. Its matching antigen is unknown. The sample is drawn from a study of shared clonotypes between healthy human individuals. Study in general: A donor's plate count was three for CD4 naive and three for CD4 memory; CD8 naive had two and CD8 memory one. Broader study findings: With a few donors compared, 4% to 5.5% of naive CD4 clonotypes were shared. Richness estimates generally favored naive over memory subsets.

Those who donated were healthy HIV-negative adults, with no recent acute infections or vaccinations reported. Only in-frame clones appear in the TCRdb table, and some are missing; sequencing was by immunoSEQ multiplex PCR. The data hold about 1.5 million clones, with approximately 98% observed a single time. Germline assignment: CDR1 MNHEY and CDR2 SMNVEV (reference sequence). Trimming took 3 bases from V and 6 from J, leaving 25 bases between them. The CDR3 totals 18 residues. The V call is TRBV27, the J call TRBJ2-3; maybe TRBD2 (6 bases). The receptor was isolated from a man aged 25 to 45 in good health. Sequenced input: naive CD4+ T cells sorted from blood. As to subset: CD45RA+ positively selected. CDR3 in DNA: TGTGCCAGCAGTTTTCTGGGGGTTAGCGGCGGGCCCTTCGATACGCAGTATTTT. It encodes CASSFLGVSGGPFDTQYF.